A selection of T cell receptor beta chains follows, all from one sample in a study of blood T cell repertoires in COVID-19. Clones were read by immunoSEQ multiplex PCR, and TCRdb kept only the in-frame ones, dropping some. The sample lists roughly 300,000 clones, 85% seen once, with roughly 15% in the top ten. The sequenced material came from peripheral blood. These receptors were obtained from a human donor in a cohort sampled during active COVID-19. The CDR3 runs from the conserved cysteine through the conserved F or W. A D gene is named only where the DNA matches it firmly. A clone size is listed for some rows: how often the clone was seen (once, few, many), or a class if it is expanded.

>TRBV21-1|.|TRBJ2-1|.
CASTGTAIFNEQFF
TGTGCCAGTACCGGGACTGCTATCTTTAATGAGCAGTTCTTC
>TRBV30|TRBD1|TRBJ1-1|.
CAWDRGNTEAFF
TGTGCCTGGGACAGGGGGAACACTGAAGCTTTCTTT
>TRBV28|.|TRBJ2-7|.
CASTPDRDYEQYF
TGTGCCAGCACCCCGGACAGAGACTACGAGCAGTACTTC
>TRBV27|.|TRBJ1-5|.
CASSKTREENQPQHF
TGTGCCAGCAGCAAAACCCGGGAGGAAAATCAGCCCCAGCATTTT
>TRBV2|.|TRBJ1-4|.
CASSVAGEKLFF
TGTGCCAGCAGTGTCGCGGGGGAAAAACTGTTTTTT
>TRBV29-1|TRBD2|TRBJ2-7|.
CSVAEAGAAEQYF
TGCAGCGTTGCCGAAGCGGGAGCTGCCGAGCAGTACTTC
>TRBV27|.|TRBJ1-5|.
CASSLRENQPQHF
TGTGCCAGCAGTTTGCGGGAGAATCAGCCCCAGCATTTT
>TRBV11-2|.|TRBJ2-1|.
CASSAQRNNEQFF
TGTGCCAGCAGCGCCCAGCGGAACAATGAGCAGTTCTTC
>TRBV2|.|TRBJ1-5|.
CASSSRINQPQHF
TGTGCCAGCAGTTCCAGGATCAATCAGCCCCAGCATTTT
>TRBV28|.|TRBJ2-5|.
CASSSEGGGFQETQYF
TGTGCCAGCAGTTCTGAAGGGGGAGGGTTCCAAGAGACCCAGTACTTC
>TRBV7-3|.|TRBJ2-3|.
CASSRNSGFSTDTQYF
TGTGCCAGCAGTCGTAATAGCGGATTTAGCACAGATACGCAGTATTTT
>TRBV2|.|TRBJ1-3|few
CASSSLGSGIRTIYF
TGTGCCAGCAGCTCTTTGGGTTCAGGAATAAGGACCATATATTTT
>TRBV28|.|TRBJ1-1|.
CASSLWAGRSVLAFF
TGTGCCAGCAGTTTATGGGCAGGGAGGAGCGTGCTGGCTTTCTTT
>TRBV2|TRBD1|TRBJ1-1|.
CASSGQGLDTEAFF
TGTGCCAGCAGCGGACAGGGTTTGGACACTGAAGCTTTCTTT
>TRBV7-6|.|TRBJ2-5|.
CASSLQRGQYF
TGTGCCAGCAGCTTACAAAGGGGCCAGTACTTC
>TRBV5-4|TRBD1|TRBJ2-3|.
CASSFRDRWRTDTQYF
TGTGCCAGCAGCTTCCGGGACAGGTGGCGCACAGATACGCAGTATTTT
>TRBV5-6|.|TRBJ2-5|.
CASTRQKETQYF
TGTGCCAGCACTCGACAGAAAGAGACCCAGTACTTC
>TRBV27|.|TRBJ2-7|.
CASSFEGNYEQYF
TGTGCCAGCAGTTTTGAGGGAAACTACGAGCAGTACTTC
>TRBV28|TRBD2|TRBJ2-3|.
CASSPGTSSSDTQYF
TGTGCCAGCAGTCCCGGGACTAGTAGCTCAGATACGCAGTATTTT
>TRBV6-2/TRBV6-3|.|TRBJ2-7|.
CASSQPGDQIHEQYF
TGTGCCAGCAGCCAACCAGGGGACCAAATTCACGAGCAGTACTTC
>TRBV6-5|.|TRBJ2-3|.
CASSYAGNTQYF
TGTGCCAGCAGTTACGCAGGGAATACGCAGTATTTT
>TRBV3-1/TRBV3-2|.|TRBJ2-5|.
CASRLTGETQYF
TGTGCCAGCAGGTTAACTGGAGAGACCCAGTACTTC
>TRBV27|TRBD1|TRBJ2-5|few
CASSLSDRGYQETQYF
TGTGCCAGCAGCCTAAGCGACAGGGGGTACCAAGAGACCCAGTACTTC
>TRBV4-1|TRBD2|TRBJ2-3|.
CASSPQVAGGGDTQYF
TGCGCCAGCAGCCCCCAAGTAGCGGGAGGAGGGGATACGCAGTATTTT
>TRBV7-9|.|TRBJ2-2|.
CASSPSGGPVGELFF
TGTGCCAGCAGCCCCAGCGGAGGGCCGGTCGGGGAGCTGTTTTTT
>TRBV20-1|.|TRBJ2-7|once
CSASQPGSSYEQYF
TGCAGTGCTAGTCAACCCGGGAGCTCCTACGAGCAGTACTTC
>TRBV18|.|TRBJ2-1|.
CASSRQRADNEQFF
TGTGCCAGCTCTCGACAGCGGGCTGACAATGAGCAGTTCTTC
>TRBV18|TRBD2|TRBJ2-2|.
CASSPTPGLAGGTNTGELFF
TGTGCCAGCTCACCAACCCCGGGACTAGCGGGAGGGACGAACACCGGGGAGCTGTTTTTT
>TRBV19|TRBD1|TRBJ2-3|.
CASRNRGRTDTQYF
TGTGCCAGTAGGAACAGGGGGCGCACAGATACGCAGTATTTT
>TRBV15|TRBD1|TRBJ2-2|once
CATSRGQGNTGELFF
TGTGCCACCAGCAGGGGACAGGGAAACACCGGGGAGCTGTTTTTT
>TRBV12-3/TRBV12-4|.|TRBJ1-3|.
CASSLTTGNTIYF
TGTGCCAGCAGCCTGACTACAGGAAACACCATATATTTT
>TRBV7-3|.|TRBJ2-4|.
CASSLGGGGSNIQYF
TGTGCCAGCAGCTTAGGGGGAGGAGGCTCGAACATTCAGTACTTC
>TRBV2|.|TRBJ1-2|few
CASSTTSNYGYTF
TGTGCCAGCAGTACTACCTCGAACTATGGCTACACCTTC
>TRBV18|.|TRBJ2-7|.
CASSPSLYEQYF
TGTGCCAGCTCACCTTCCCTTTACGAGCAGTACTTC
>TRBV2|TRBD1|TRBJ1-5|.
CASQLQGARQPQHF
TGTGCCAGCCAACTACAGGGGGCGCGGCAGCCCCAGCATTTT
>TRBV24-1|TRBD1|TRBJ2-3|.
CATSDFWGQGRNF
TGTGCCACCAGTGATTTTTGGGGACAGGGTAGGAATTTT
>TRBV20-1|TRBD1|TRBJ2-5|.
CSASTGGQETQYF
TGCAGTGCTAGTACAGGGGGCCAAGAGACCCAGTACTTC
>TRBV6-5|.|TRBJ1-2|.
CASSYSSVDGYTF
TGTGCCAGCAGTTACTCTTCAGTGGATGGCTACACCTTC
>TRBV7-2|.|TRBJ2-5|.
CASSPWEKEGPETQYF
TGTGCCAGCAGCCCCTGGGAGAAGGAGGGCCCAGAGACCCAGTACTTC
>TRBV5-4|.|TRBJ1-2|.
CASSSGGGTTNYGYTF
TGTGCCAGCAGCTCGGGAGGGGGAACTACTAACTATGGCTACACCTTC
>TRBV10-2|.|TRBJ1-1|few
CASRRDSLNTEAFF
TGCGCCAGCAGACGCGACAGCTTGAACACTGAAGCTTTCTTT
>TRBV18|TRBD1|TRBJ1-2|.
CASSPGTGQRYGYTF
TGTGCCAGCTCACCCGGGACAGGGCAGCGGTATGGCTACACCTTC
>TRBV5-1|TRBD2|TRBJ2-1|.
CASSPGLVIYEQFF
TGCGCCAGCTCTCCGGGACTAGTTATCTATGAGCAGTTCTTC
>TRBV4-1|TRBD2|TRBJ2-7|.
CASSHSGRAEEQYF
TGCGCCAGCAGCCATAGCGGGAGAGCCGAAGAGCAGTACTTC